The 7 T cell receptor beta chains given below trace back to one sample, sequenced in a study of T-cell memory formation after mild COVID-19. TCRdb recomputed calls from the 5' RACE reads with MiXCR, one row per CDR3 protein. There are 580,000 or so distinct CDR3 sequences in the sample; around 15% occur only once, and around 8.1% lies in the top ten. Sequenced input: PBMCs or a T cell subset sorted from them (not recorded which). The source of these receptors is an adult woman who had mild COVID-19 (a few samples of this study predate the infection). Cell type and time point are not known.

The gene calls are TRBV9 and TRBJ2-7; D is perhaps TRBD2 (5 bases). CDR1 is SGDLS, CDR2 YYNGEE, per germline. The CDR3 sequence is 13 residues long. Trimming pared 0 bases from V and 7 bases from J, leaving 11 bases between. CDR3 region: CASSVARRREQYF. As DNA, the CDR3 is TGTGCCAGCAGCGTAGCTAGAAGGAGGGAGCAGTACTTC.

This clonotype occurred a few times. V gene TRBV5-1 combines with J gene TRBJ2-1; D unresolved. Germline V gene data show CDR1 as SGHRS and CDR2 as YFSETQ. The CDR3 has 15 residues. Trimming removed 6 bases from V and 0 bases from J, with 13 bases in between. CDR3 coding DNA: TGCGCCAGCACTGAACAAGACGGCTCCTACAATGAGCAGTTCTTC. Encoded protein: CASTEQDGSYNEQFF.

There are a few counts of this clonotype. The genes are TRBV19 and TRBJ2-2; TRBD2 aligns across 7 bases. The V gene's germline CDR1 is LNHDA and CDR2 SQIVND (reference sequence). J was trimmed by 5 bases and V by 7 bases; bases with no gene match: 13. The CDR3 consists of 16 residues. The CDR3 is CASIGRTSNMTGELFF. In DNA, the CDR3 is TGTGCCAGTATCGGGAGGACGTCGAACATGACCGGGGAGCTGTTTTTT. Filled out from reference TRBV19 and TRBJ2-2, the complete variable domain reads DGGITQSPKYLFRKEGQNVTLSCEQNLNHDAMYWYRQDPGQGLRLIYYSQIVNDFQKGDIAEGYSVSREKKESFPLTVTSAQKNPTAFYLCASIGRTSNMTGELFFGEGSRLTVL.

In this sample, this clonotype turned up a few times. This chain uses TRBV7-2 with TRBJ2-5, with D perhaps assigned TRBD1 or TRBD2 (5 bases each). V lost 1 base, J lost 1 base, and 19 bases lay in between. The CDR3 runs 18 residues. Germline CDR1 reads SGHTA; CDR2 reads FQGNSA. For the CDR3, the DNA is TGTGCCAGCAGCTTAGGATATGGCCGGGACGGAGGCCAAGAGACCCAGTACTTC. Amino acids: CASSLGYGRDGGQETQYF.

The genes are TRBV12-3 or TRBV12-4 and TRBJ1-1, with unresolved D. V was cut by 5 bases and J by 6 bases, with 13 bases left in between. The CDR3 runs 13 residues. The chain's CDR3 is CASSTSGVSEAFF. Written as DNA, the CDR3 is TGTGCCAGCAGTACCTCTGGCGTATCTGAAGCTTTCTTT.

Only a few counts were recorded for this clonotype. The genes are TRBV13 and TRBJ1-1; no definite D call. The CDR3 contains 13 residues. The germline V gene encodes CDR1 PRHDT and CDR2 FYEKMQ (reference sequence). V lost 6 bases, J lost 0 bases, and 8 bases lay in between. The CDR3 loop is CASRTHLNTEAFF. The CDR3 nucleotides are TGTGCCAGCAGGACCCATTTGAACACTGAAGCTTTCTTT.

This clonotype appeared many times. CDR3 protein: CASSRKAVEETQYF. The DNA for the CDR3 is TGTGCCAGCAGCCGGAAGGCGGTCGAAGAGACCCAGTACTTC. V is TRBV7-9 and J is TRBJ2-5; no definite D call. The CDR3 is 14 amino acids. CDR1 and CDR2 from the germline V gene are SEHNR and FQNEAQ (reference sequence). Deletions cut 5 bases from V and 3 bases from J, with 13 bases between.